The clone carrying this T cell receptor beta chain was picked up one time. Only in-frame clones appear in the TCRdb table, and some are missing; sequencing was by immunoSEQ multiplex PCR. The data contain around 81,000 clones, 80% of them singletons. The CDR3 is 14 amino acids. The germline CDR1 and CDR2 sequences are LGHNA and YSLEER. With 1 base removed from V and 7 bases from J, the gap between germline ends came to 12 bases. These data come from a study of blood T cell repertoires in COVID-19. Study-wide background: Samples came from the United States, Italy and Spain, spanning acute and convalescent COVID-19. T cells, B-cell-depleted T cells, or PBMCs supplied cDNA or gDNA.

The receptor's source is a human donor in a cohort sampled during active COVID-19. J is TRBJ2-3 and V is TRBV4-3, with D perhaps TRBD1 (6 bases). Sequencing was performed on peripheral blood. The CDR3 protein is CASSQVGTQNTQYF. The CDR3 nucleotides are TGCGCCAGCAGCCAAGTGGGGACACAAAATACGCAGTATTTT.